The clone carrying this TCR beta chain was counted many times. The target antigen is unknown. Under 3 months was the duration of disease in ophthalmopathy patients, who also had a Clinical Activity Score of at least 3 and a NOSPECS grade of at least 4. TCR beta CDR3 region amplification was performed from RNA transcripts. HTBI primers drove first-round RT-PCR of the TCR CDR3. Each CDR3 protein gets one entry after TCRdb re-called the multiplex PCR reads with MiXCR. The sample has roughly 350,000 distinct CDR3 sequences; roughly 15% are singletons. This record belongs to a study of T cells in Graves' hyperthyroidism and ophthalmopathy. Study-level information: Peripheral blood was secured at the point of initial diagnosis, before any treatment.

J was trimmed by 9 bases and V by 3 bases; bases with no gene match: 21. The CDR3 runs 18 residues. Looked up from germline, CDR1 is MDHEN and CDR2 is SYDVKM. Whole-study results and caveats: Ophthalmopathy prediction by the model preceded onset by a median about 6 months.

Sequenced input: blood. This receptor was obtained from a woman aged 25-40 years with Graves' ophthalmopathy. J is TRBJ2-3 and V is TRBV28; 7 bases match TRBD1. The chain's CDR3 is CASSFDPNGQDDLGTQYF. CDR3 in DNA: TGTGCCAGCAGTTTTGACCCTAACGGACAGGACGACTTGGGGACGCAGTATTTT.